The text below deals with one T cell receptor beta chain. What this receptor recognizes is not known. One base away there is no much larger clone; base qualities are not given. These data belong to a study of cytomegalovirus exposure and HLA in healthy donors (dated by TCRdb to the late 2010s). A note on the overall study: An earlier analysis of some 500 of the donors reported roughly 270 Gb of sequence data and approximately 110 million unique TCR beta sequences from about 180 million T cells. Because of strong linkage in the cohort, roughly five DR-DQ haplotypes were treated as single units for association and clustering. Rather than drawing on any new phenotypic data, the later analysis identified candidate immune exposures from TCR beta sequences and the way those sequences occurred across donors. The study used immunosequencing to profile the T cell repertoires of some 600 subjects and linked those repertoires to cytomegalovirus serostatus. Approximately 300 gigabases of sequencing data and around 80 million unique TCR sequences made up an early release that covered approximately 650 HLA-typed donors. In a later analysis, previously published TCR beta repertoires from 550 to 700 donors were re-analyzed and high-resolution HLA genotyping was added so that TCR occurrence patterns could be studied. Class I and class II HLA loci were covered by the typing at four-digit resolution. Donor age, sex, ethnicity and CMV serostatus were collected together with the repertoire data. Typing coverage differed by locus: A, B, C, DRB1 and DQB1 were typed in roughly 620-630 donors, DQA1 in about 500, DPA1 in 600 to 610, and DPB1 in 400 to 490. To predict cytomegalovirus infection status, the study combined high-throughput TCR immunosequencing, statistical association of individual TCRs with disease status, and machine learning. Every repertoire in the discovery cohort had been generated on one and the same sequencing platform. A later genetic analysis took genome-wide SNP genotypes for about 65% of the 666 donors and used that subset as a discovery cohort. The study was designed to test whether signatures of past pathogen exposure could be identified by cataloging public T cell receptors. Among the roughly 390 genotyped donors, about 83% belonged to the genetic ancestry cluster associated with self-reported Caucasian donors. Along with the 666-subject first cohort, a separate validation cohort of about 110 different subjects was used. Across approximately 420 genotyped donors of the cohort, an average of about 220,000 unique TCR beta nucleotide sequences per donor were sequenced, and 15% to 20% of those sequences were non-productive. To decide whether each TCR beta V gene segment behaved as functional or pseudogenic, an earlier analysis of approximately 600 of the donors relied on high-throughput TCR beta sequencing.

V is pared back by 5 bases and J by 5 bases, with 7 bases lying between the germline termini. CDR1 and CDR2 (PRHDT, FYEKMQ) derive from the germline V gene (reference sequence). The CDR3 covers 12 residues, taking in both the cysteine and the phenylalanine. Of the read, only the CDR3 DNA is kept; its 36 bases are in frame from base 1. The cohort consisted of 666 healthy bone marrow donors. At the time of sampling, all cohort members were nominally healthy, though unrecorded immune exposures were likely present. The donor was CMV seronegative and was included in the group of several hundred seronegative cohort members. A peripheral blood sample was provided by each donor, and peripheral blood mononuclear cells were used for TCR beta sequencing. The Qiagen DNeasy Blood Extraction Kit was used to extract genomic DNA from the blood cell samples. Receptor amplification or capture employed the immunoSEQ multiplex PCR assay. The multiplex PCR relied on a mix of 60 forward primers for TCR Vbeta segments and 13 reverse primers for TCR Jbeta segments. The CDR3 region of rearranged TCR beta genes was amplified from genomic DNA by a multiplex PCR assay. Amplified TCR beta libraries were sequenced as 87-base-pair reads on the Illumina HiSeq System. For the original study's pipeline: A later analysis tallied about 77 million unique TCR beta chains across the 666 repertoires, and some 12 million of those chains were shared by two or more donors. A nearest-neighbor algorithm error-corrected the raw reads and collapsed the reads into unique sequences, merging closely related sequences to remove PCR and sequencing errors. CDR3 sequences were aligned to IMGT reference sequences to assign V, D and J gene segments. For a sequence to be retained, at least a six-nucleotide match to both a V gene segment and a J gene segment was required. Rearrangements were classified as productive when the CDR3 lacked stop codons and remained in frame with V and J, and all other rearrangements were classified as non-productive. CDR3 was defined by IMGT convention, running from the second conserved V-encoded cysteine to the conserved J-encoded phenylalanine. The earlier analysis of 500 to 600 of the donors excluded sequences that lacked an unambiguous match to a single V gene segment. An earlier analysis of 500 to 600 of the donors classified V segments as functional when productive rearrangements were above 56.7% and as segregating when the standard deviation between donors was above 5%. To diagnose cytomegalovirus status from the catalog of TCR beta chain sequences, a statistical classification framework was built. In a later analysis, TCR nucleotide sequences were compared against IMGT/GENE-DB human TR gene sequences so that V and J genes could be assigned. A later analysis assigned CDR3 sequences and most-parsimonious VDJ recombination scenarios with the TCRdist pipeline. In a later analysis, every TCR beta chain was defined by the combination of its CDR3 amino acid sequence and its V-gene family, and reads without a unique V-gene family were dropped. To address suspected cross-contamination and a sequencing artifact, a later analysis removed roughly 580 highly shared, low-generation-probability nucleotide sequences. In a later analysis, a clonal expansion index for each public chain was calculated from normalized within-repertoire ranks of inferred template counts. In a later analysis, generation probabilities were computed using a VDJ recombination model fitted to out-of-frame rearrangements, and the results were checked against IGoR. In a later analysis, TCR-TCR, TCR-HLA and TCR-CMV co-occurrence was scored with hypergeometric tests, and a repertoire-size bias correction was applied to TCR pairs. False discovery rates were estimated in a later analysis by permuting HLA or CMV assignments 20 times. In a later analysis, co-occurring TCRs were grouped using DBSCAN, with TCRdist sequence similarity added in when clustering inside HLA-allele-positive subsets. Repertoires with fewer than 30,000 or more than 120,000 public chains were left out of co-occurrence clustering, as were about five repertoires with anomalous nucleotide sharing. Imported from immuneACCESS, the table was reduced by TCRdb to in-frame sequences with V and J called. These copies leave out some clones; in studies compared against another copy, an unresolved V gene accounts for under half, and the cause of the remainder is not known. V, J and clone size are taken as reported in that table, and D and trimming were inferred from the DNA itself. Present in this sample are about 93,000 clones, under 80% of which were seen just once. The top ten clones comprise around 2% of the sample.

Overall study results and their limits: The classifier was reported to diagnose cytomegalovirus status with high specificity and sensitivity in both the original and validation cohorts. Linkage disequilibrium might explain the correlated functional status among segregating V segments, but an unknown experimental factor could not be ruled out. Assigning TCR associations to individual alleles was difficult when HLA alleles, especially DR and DQ, strongly co-occurred. The only immune exposure information available for the cohort was CMV serostatus. Three of the identified cytomegalovirus-associated TCR beta chains were confirmed in vitro to be specific for cytomegalovirus antigens. Because counts were too low, about 18 rarely observed V segments, including chromosome 9 orphons, were left out of the earlier analysis of approximately 500 of the donors. While some public TCRs were present in many individuals, most TCR sequences turned up only very rarely across donors. A later analysis found that HLA-associated TCR beta chains were more clonally expanded and had lower generation probabilities than equally common non-associated chains. A further reported finding was that TCR beta sequences accurately predicted the HLA-A and HLA-B alleles for most subjects in the first cohort. Several of the top co-occurrence clusters appeared to be linked to parvovirus B19, influenza, CMV and Epstein-Barr virus, according to a later analysis. A cluster of highly shared sequence variants was judged likely to be a technical artifact of the sequencing pipeline. It was suggested by the authors that the approach could potentially be generalized to other disease states and immunological phenotypes. This cohort had only TCR beta chains sequenced, and the lack of alpha or paired-chain data limited which features could be detected. Because some donors lacked HLA typing at each locus, the association tests relied only on the typed subset. A later analysis found that TCR association rates varied across HLA loci, with DRB1 alleles showing the most associated TCRs and HLA-C alleles the fewest. The study gave a list of under 200 TCR beta chains associated with cytomegalovirus. Some IMGT-functional V segments, including TRBV6-2 and TRBV6-3, could not be told apart with the 87-base-pair reads, so those segments were excluded. An association between a missense DCLRE1C variant and V-gene and J-gene trimming of TCR beta chains was found in a later genetic analysis and replicated in an independent cohort. Sequencing depth was assumed to be roughly uniform across donors in the presence/absence analyses, though that assumption may not hold. Compared with the roughly 600-donor mean, donors in an Asian-associated ancestry cluster had fewer N-insertions in productive TCRs, according to a later genetic analysis. Specific HLA alleles were associated with 18,000 or so TCR beta sequences at a false discovery rate of 0.05 in a later analysis. Broadly in line with IMGT annotations, most TCR beta V segments showed up in productive rearrangements about 87% or about 30% of the time in an earlier analysis of roughly 590 of the donors. A later analysis found that most CMV-associated TCR beta chains appeared HLA-restricted, with HLA associations seemingly driven largely by CMV exposure.

The TCR sequence derives from a boy between 5 and 17 years old in good health and CMV-seronegative. The sequencing sample was made of PBMCs. The chain is encoded by TRBV13 joined to TRBJ1-5; the D gene lacks a confident call. The DNA sequence is TGTGCCAGCAGCCTAAACGATCAGCCCCAGCATTTT. It encodes CASSLNDQPQHF.